The 19 T cell receptor beta chains listed next were all sequenced from one sample in a study of T-cell memory formation after mild COVID-19. MiXCR, run by TCRdb on the 5' RACE reads, gives a single entry per CDR3 protein. The table has over 250,000 distinct CDR3 sequences, 15% seen once. The sequenced material came from PBMCs or a T cell subset sorted from them (not recorded which). All receptors derive from a man in his late teens or twenties who had mild COVID-19 (a few samples of this study predate the infection). Cell type and time point are not known.

This chain links TRBV5-1 with TRBJ2-4; 11 bases align to TRBD2. Germline V gene lookup returns CDR1 SGHRS and CDR2 YFSETQ. This CDR3 contains 17 residues. Germline trimming cut 0 bases from V and 8 bases from J; bases unmatched to any gene: 10. The CDR3, as DNA: TGCGCCAGCAGCTTGGCCGTTGTTAGCGGGGGGGAAGACATTCAGTACTTC. Its protein product is CASSLAVVSGGEDIQYF.

V gene TRBV6-1 combines with J gene TRBJ2-7, with a possible D match to TRBD1 (5 bases). Trimming took 3 bases from V and 7 from J, leaving 19 bases between them. Germline V gives CDR1 MNHNS, CDR2 SASEGT. This CDR3 has 15 amino acids. CDR3 loop: CASSDSAQGLREQYF. CDR3 sequence (DNA): TGTGCCAGCAGTGATTCGGCGCAGGGTCTGAGGGAGCAGTACTTC.

Only a few counts were recorded for this clonotype. V and J are TRBV7-3 and TRBJ2-3; the match to TRBD1 covers 9 bases. The ends lost 4 bases at V and 2 bases at J; junction bases unmatched: 10. This CDR3 spans 17 amino acids. Germline CDR1 and CDR2: SGHTA and FQGTGA. CDR3: CASSSAQGQGVTDTQYF. The CDR3, as DNA: TGTGCCAGCAGCTCCGCTCAGGGACAGGGAGTCACAGATACGCAGTATTTT.

This clonotype has a handful of counts. The chain carries TRBV29-1 and TRBJ2-3; weak D call: TRBD2 (5 bases). This CDR3 contains 13 residues. V dropped 4 bases and J dropped 5 bases, with 13 bases sitting between them. In germline, CDR1 is SQVTM, CDR2 ANQGSEA. This CDR3 is CSVGTGELDTQYF. CDR3 bases: TGCAGCGTTGGAACCGGGGAATTAGATACGCAGTATTTT.

This chain connects TRBV24-1 to TRBJ2-5; the D gene is possibly TRBD2 (6 bases). V was shortened by 7 bases and J by 2 bases, with 22 bases between the two germline ends. The germline gives CDR1 KGHDR, CDR2 SFDVKD. CDR3 length equals 17 residues. The chain's CDR3 is CATRRFPSAGPQETQYF. The CDR3 DNA is TGTGCCACCAGGAGGTTCCCCTCCGCGGGGCCTCAAGAGACCCAGTACTTC.

This clonotype was seen more than once but under ten times. V usage is TRBV4-2 and J usage is TRBJ2-1; 11 nucleotides agree with TRBD1. The germline CDR1 and CDR2 sequences are LGHNA and YNFKEQ. The V segment lost 5 bases and the J segment 6 bases; nucleotides outside the gene matches: 6. CDR3 length: 15 residues. CDR3 residues: CASSYPGTGGNEQFF. The CDR3 nucleotides are TGTGCCAGCAGCTACCCCGGGACAGGGGGCAATGAGCAGTTCTTC.

This clonotype was observed a few times. J is TRBJ2-1 and V is TRBV6-5; 9 nucleotides match TRBD2. The CDR3 spans 15 residues. Trimming cost V 5 bases and J 0 bases; bases outside gene matches: 2. CDR1 and CDR2 (germline): MNHEY, SVGAGI. The CDR3 reads CASSRLAVSYNEQFF. The CDR3 DNA sequence: TGTGCCAGCAGTCGACTAGCGGTCTCCTACAATGAGCAGTTCTTC.

This clonotype has only a few counts. The rearrangement uses TRBV6-2 or TRBV6-3 and TRBJ1-1; D not resolved. Trimming took 5 bases from V and 5 from J, leaving 9 bases between them. Germline V gives CDR1 MNHEY, CDR2 SVGEGT. The CDR3 length is 12 residues. The CDR3 sequence: CASSTRRTEAFF. The CDR3 DNA is TGTGCCAGCAGTACCAGGAGGACTGAAGCTTTCTTT.

This clonotype was recorded a few times. The rearrangement links TRBV11-1 to TRBJ2-1, with 11 nucleotides matching TRBD2. From germline, CDR1 is SGHAT and CDR2 FQDESV (reference sequence). V trimming: 2 bases; J trimming: 7 bases; junction bases outside the gene matches: 4. The CDR3 is made up of 15 amino acids. CDR3 sequence reads: CASSLLAGGQNEQFF. DNA of the CDR3: TGTGCCAGCAGCTTACTAGCGGGGGGCCAGAATGAGCAGTTCTTC.

This sequence joins TRBV2 and TRBJ2-1, with 9 bases that match TRBD1. This CDR3 has 15 amino acids. Germline CDR1 and CDR2: SNHLY and FYNNEI. V shed 4 bases and J 8 bases; nucleotides not matched to a gene: 9. The CDR3 coding sequence is TGTGCCAGCAGTGTCCGGGACAGGGTTTTCGATGAGCAGTTCTTC. It specifies CASSVRDRVFDEQFF.

This clonotype occurred a few times. The chain couples TRBV6-2 or TRBV6-3 to TRBJ2-6; D uncertain. V shed 6 bases and J shed 0 bases, with 12 bases lying between them. The CDR3 covers 16 residues. Germline V gene lookup returns CDR1 MNHEY and CDR2 SVGEGT. The CDR3 here is CASSYLWGSGANVLTF. CDR3 DNA sequence: TGTGCCAGCAGCTACCTTTGGGGCTCTGGGGCCAACGTCCTGACTTTC.

V gene TRBV20-1 combines with J gene TRBJ2-3; TRBD2 is a possible D gene (7 bases). V was cut by 7 bases and J by 6 bases, with 17 bases left in between. The CDR3 has 13 amino acids. Germline lookup yields CDR1 DFQATT and CDR2 SNEGSKA (reference sequence). As DNA, the CDR3 is TGCAGTGGGAGTGGCGGGGGCAGGGATACGCAGTATTTT. The encoded protein is CSGSGGGRDTQYF.

This clonotype appeared a few times. The chain uses TRBV30 and TRBJ1-2, with D hard to call. Germline values: CDR1 GTSNPN, CDR2 SVGIG (reference sequence). This CDR3 has 13 residues. V dropped 0 bases and J dropped 7 bases, with 12 bases sitting between them. CDR3 protein: CAWSVLPGRGYTF. The DNA of the CDR3 is TGTGCCTGGAGTGTATTGCCAGGTCGTGGCTACACCTTC.

As DNA, the CDR3 is TGTGCCAGCAGCCCCGGGACAAGTCATCAGCCCCAGCATTTT. Translated: CASSPGTSHQPQHF. This rearrangement joins TRBV7-2 to TRBJ1-5; TRBD1 is a possible D gene (6 bases). Germline V lookup: CDR1 SGHTA, CDR2 FQGNSA. Deletions cut 5 bases from V and 5 bases from J, with 13 bases between. The CDR3 runs 14 residues. Supplemented by reference TRBV7-2 and TRBJ1-5, the full variable domain reads GAGVSQSPSNKVTEKGKDVELRCDPISGHTALYWYRQSLGQGLEFLIYFQGNSAPDKSGLPSDRFSAERTGGSVSTLTIQRTQQEDSAVYLCASSPGTSHQPQHFGDGTRLSIL.

The V gene is TRBV28, the J gene TRBJ1-4; a weak D match, TRBD1 (5 bases). Germline CDR1 reads MDHEN; CDR2 reads SYDVKM. The ends were cut back, 6 bases at V and 4 bases at J, with 12 bases in the middle. This CDR3 comprises 14 residues. CDR3 in amino acids: CASRGTLFNEKLFF. The CDR3 nucleotides read TGTGCCAGCAGGGGGACCCTCTTTAATGAAAAACTGTTTTTT.

This clonotype has a count of ten or more. V and J are TRBV4-1 and TRBJ2-3; D is possibly TRBD1 (5 bases). CDR1 is MGHRA, CDR2 YSYEKL, per germline. The V gene lost 0 bases and the J gene lost 2 bases, with 12 bases spanning the gap. The CDR3 covers 16 residues. This CDR3 is CASSQEMGPNTDTQYF. The CDR3 nucleotides are TGCGCCAGCAGCCAAGAAATGGGGCCGAACACAGATACGCAGTATTTT.

This clonotype has only a few counts. The chain is built from TRBV5-1 and TRBJ1-2; D remains unclear. CDR3 size: 10 residues. Per germline, CDR1 SGHRS and CDR2 YFSETQ. V was pared by 5 bases and J by 14 bases, with 13 bases between. The CDR3 DNA follows: TGCGCCAGCAGTTCCGAGGCTTTTACCTTC. Residues: CASSSEAFTF. Variable domain in full (rest from reference TRBV5-1 and TRBJ1-2): KAGVTQTPRYLIKTRGQQVTLSCSPISGHRSVSWYQQTPGQGLQFLFEYFSETQRNKGNFPGRFSGRQFSNSRSEMNVSTLELGDSALYLCASSSEAFTFGSGTRLTVV.

This clonotype appeared a few times. V is TRBV5-6 and J is TRBJ2-5; D is perhaps TRBD1 (6 bases). This CDR3 comprises 14 residues. V was trimmed by 2 bases and J by 3 bases, leaving 11 bases between them. Per germline, CDR1 SGHDT and CDR2 YYEEEE. CDR3: CASSFVSGEETQYF. The CDR3 DNA sequence: TGTGCCAGCAGCTTCGTGTCAGGGGAAGAGACCCAGTACTTC.

This chain uses TRBV7-2 with TRBJ2-3; TRBD2 matches at 7 bases. Germline V gene lookup returns CDR1 SGHTA and CDR2 FQGNSA. V lost 1 base to trimming and J lost 7 bases; unmatched junction nucleotides: 2. This CDR3 region has 13 residues. The CDR3, as DNA: TGTGCCAGCAGCTTAGAGCGGGGAAATACGCAGTATTTT. Its protein is CASSLERGNTQYF.